A selection of T cell receptor beta chains follows, all from one sample in a study of T cell changes during pregnancy in multiple sclerosis. Libraries were prepared by immunoSEQ multiplex PCR; TCRdb keeps only in-frame clonotypes and omits some of them. The sample lists over 90,000 clones, approximately 89% occurring once. The material was peripheral blood, obtained before pregnancy. The origin of the receptors is a female donor with multiple sclerosis, enrolled in a pregnancy study. Both conserved end residues are part of each CDR3. Each record gives: J gene, D gene, clone size, V gene, CDR3 DNA, CDR3 protein. A D gene is named only where the DNA matches it firmly. Only some rows state a clone size, as once, few, many or a class for expanded clones.

>TRBJ1-5|-|-|TRBV9
TGTGCCAGCAGCGCAGGACTGGAGCGCGCGCCCCAGCATTTT
CASSAGLERAPQHF
>TRBJ2-1|-|-|TRBV6-6
TGTGCCAGCAGTTACGACGGGAGCGGCTCCTACAATGAGCAGTTCTTC
CASSYDGSGSYNEQFF
>TRBJ2-1|-|-|TRBV4-1
TGCGCCAGCAGCCAAGGCGACTCGAATCCCTACAATGAGCAGTTCTTC
CASSQGDSNPYNEQFF
>TRBJ2-1|TRBD2|-|TRBV9
TGTGCCAGCAGCGTGGGACTAGGCTCCTACAATGAGCAGTTCTTC
CASSVGLGSYNEQFF
>TRBJ2-2|TRBD2|-|TRBV4-3
TGCGCCAGCAGCCAAGCTTTAGCGGGGGCAGCGAACACCGGGGAGCTGTTTTTT
CASSQALAGAANTGELFF
>TRBJ2-5|-|-|TRBV5-4
TGTGCCAGCAGCTCGAAACAGGGATTCGGTCTCCATGAGACCCAGTACTTC
CASSSKQGFGLHETQYF
>TRBJ1-1|-|-|TRBV7-3
TGTGCCAGCAGCTTAGAGCCGAACACTGAAGCTTTCTTT
CASSLEPNTEAFF
>TRBJ1-1|-|-|TRBV9
TGTGCCAGCAGCCGGGAGTTGAACACTGAAGCTTTCTTT
CASSRELNTEAFF
>TRBJ2-5|-|-|TRBV25-1
TGTGCCAGCAGTGAATTGGGACTCCAAGAGACCCAGTACTTC
CASSELGLQETQYF
>TRBJ2-1|TRBD2|-|TRBV30
TGTGCCTGGAGACAAGCGGGAGGGACCAATGAGCAGTTCTTC
CAWRQAGGTNEQFF
>TRBJ1-5|-|-|TRBV2
TGTGCCAGCAGTCGAAGCCCTCCTAGTCAGCCCCAGCATTTT
CASSRSPPSQPQHF
>TRBJ1-5|-|-|TRBV29-1
TGCAGCGTTGAGTATAGAAGGGGGGGTCGTGGATTATATGGCAATCAGCCCCAGCATTTT
CSVEYRRGGRGLYGNQPQHF
>TRBJ2-1|TRBD1|-|TRBV2
TGTGCCAGCACCCGACCGGGACAGCTCAGCAATGAGCAGTTCTTC
CASTRPGQLSNEQFF
>TRBJ1-2|-|-|TRBV5-1
TGCGCCAGCGGCACAATCTATGGCTACACCTTC
CASGTIYGYTF
>TRBJ1-3|-|-|TRBV5-1
TGCGCCAGCAGCTTTACCCCCAGTACCCAGTCCGGAAACACCATATATTTT
CASSFTPSTQSGNTIYF
>TRBJ2-7|TRBD2|-|TRBV7-9
TGTGCCAGCAGCTTAATTGCGGGGGAGCGGTCCTACGAGCAGTACTTC
CASSLIAGERSYEQYF
>TRBJ2-7|-|-|TRBV18
TGTGCCAGCTCACGGACGAGAGGGAACCCCTACGAGCAGTACTTC
CASSRTRGNPYEQYF
>TRBJ1-2|TRBD1|-|TRBV5-1
TGCGCCAGCAGCATACCCTCGGGACAGGGAAACTACACCTTC
CASSIPSGQGNYTF
>TRBJ2-7|TRBD1|once|TRBV13
TGTGCCAGCAGCTTAGAAGGGGACAGGGGGCGTTCTTACGAGCAGTACTTC
CASSLEGDRGRSYEQYF
>TRBJ2-5|-|-|TRBV5-4
TGTGCCAGCAGCTTGGGGCAGGGGACCCAAGAGACCCAGTACTTC
CASSLGQGTQETQYF
>TRBJ2-1|TRBD1|-|TRBV4-1
TGCGCCAGCAGCCAAGAGGGACAGGGGGCGCGGAGGAAGCAGTTCTTC
CASSQEGQGARRKQFF
>TRBJ2-3|-|-|TRBV7-3
TGTGCCAGCAGCTTAATGGGCCGCGCCGATACGCAGTATTTT
CASSLMGRADTQYF
>TRBJ2-2|-|-|TRBV27
TGTGCCAGCAGTGTAAACACCGGGGAGCTGTTTTTT
CASSVNTGELFF
>TRBJ2-3|-|-|TRBV6-5
TGTGCCAGCAGTTACTCGGCCAGCACAGATACGCAGTATTTT
CASSYSASTDTQYF
>TRBJ2-3|TRBD1|-|TRBV5-5
TGTGCCAGCAGCTTTGGGGGACAGGGCACAGATACGCAGTATTTT
CASSFGGQGTDTQYF
>TRBJ1-1|-|-|TRBV9
TGTGCCAGCAGCGTAGCGGCAGGGTCTGAAGCTTTCTTT
CASSVAAGSEAFF
>TRBJ1-1|TRBD1|-|TRBV19
TGTGCCAGTAGTTTATATCCCCCAAACAGGGGACCGGGGAACACTGAAGCTTTCTTT
CASSLYPPNRGPGNTEAFF
>TRBJ1-6|-|-|TRBV2
TGTGCCAGCAGAGAAGGGACGGGAAATTCACCCCTCCACTTT
CASREGTGNSPLHF
>TRBJ1-2|-|-|TRBV28
TGTGCCAGCAGCCTTACAAAGAACTATGGCTACACCTTC
CASSLTKNYGYTF
>TRBJ1-5|TRBD1|-|TRBV7-3
TGTGCCAGCAGCCCTCGGACAGGTGAGGAGGGTAATCAGCCCCAGCATTTT
CASSPRTGEEGNQPQHF
>TRBJ2-1|TRBD1|-|TRBV4-1
TGCGCCAGCAGCCTCGGTGGGGACAGAACATACAATGAGCAGTTCTTC
CASSLGGDRTYNEQFF
>TRBJ1-1|-|-|TRBV28
TGTGCCAGCAGTTTCTCGAACACTGAAGCTTTCTTT
CASSFSNTEAFF
>TRBJ2-7|TRBD2|-|TRBV18
TGTGCCAGCTCACCTCTACCCGATCTAGCGGGAGAAGGAGAGCAGTACTTC
CASSPLPDLAGEGEQYF
>TRBJ2-3|-|-|TRBV29-1
TGCAGCGTTGAAGCGGGTGTTTCCCCAGATACGCAGTATTTT
CSVEAGVSPDTQYF
>TRBJ2-7|-|-|TRBV5-1
TGCGCCAGCAGCTCATCCTCCTACGAGCAGTACTTC
CASSSSSYEQYF
>TRBJ2-7|TRBD1|-|TRBV5-5
TGTGCCAGCAGCGTTCAGGGGGCTCCTGAGGTCTACGAGCAGTACTTC
CASSVQGAPEVYEQYF
>TRBJ2-5|TRBD1|once|TRBV25-1
TGTGCCAGCAGTGTCTACAGGGGAGTTGGAGAGACCCAGTACTTC
CASSVYRGVGETQYF
>TRBJ2-7|TRBD2|-|TRBV29-1
TGCAGCGGACTGACAACTAGCGGGAGGGCCGGCGAGCAGTACTTC
CSGLTTSGRAGEQYF
>TRBJ2-7|TRBD2|-|TRBV27
TGTGCCAGCAGTCCTACTAGCGTATCCTACGAGCAGTACTTC
CASSPTSVSYEQYF
>TRBJ1-2|TRBD1|-|TRBV2
TGTGCCAGCAGGGTGGGACAGAACTATGGCTACACCTTC
CASRVGQNYGYTF
>TRBJ1-4|-|-|TRBV15
TGTGCCACCAGCAGAGAGAGGAGCAATGGAGCTGAAAAACTGTTTTTT
CATSRERSNGAEKLFF
>TRBJ1-2|TRBD1|-|TRBV6-5
TGTGCCAGCAGCCACGGACAGGGGAACTATGGCTACACCTTC
CASSHGQGNYGYTF
>TRBJ1-5|TRBD1|-|TRBV19
TGTGCCACGGACAGGGGGGGGGCCTCTAATCAGCCCCAGCATTTT
CATDRGGASNQPQHF
>TRBJ2-5|-|-|TRBV10-3
TGTGCCACCGAAGCTAAAGAGACCCAGTACTTC
CATEAKETQYF
>TRBJ2-7|TRBD2|-|TRBV5-4
TGTGCCAGCAGCAAGTCGACTAGCGGGGGTTTCTACGAGCAGTACTTC
CASSKSTSGGFYEQYF
>TRBJ1-2|TRBD1|-|TRBV19
TGTGCCAGTAGGCCGACAGGGGGCTGGGGCTATGGCTACACCTTC
CASRPTGGWGYGYTF
>TRBJ2-1|-|-|TRBV4-1
TGCGCCAGCAGCCAAGGGGGACTTAACAATGAGCAGTTCTTC
CASSQGGLNNEQFF
>TRBJ1-1|-|-|TRBV25-1
TGTGCCAGCAGTAGGGGCTTCGAAGGTGAAGCTTTCTTT
CASSRGFEGEAFF
>TRBJ1-4|-|-|TRBV6-5
TGTGCCAGCAGTTACGGGGAGCAGGCAACTAATGAAAAACTGTTTTTT
CASSYGEQATNEKLFF
>TRBJ1-2|-|few|TRBV5-1
TGCGCCAGCAGCTTGCCGGGGATCTATGGCTACACCTTC
CASSLPGIYGYTF
>TRBJ1-3|TRBD1|-|TRBV7-9
TGTGCCAGCAGCCCGACCGGGACAGTGCACACCATATATTTT
CASSPTGTVHTIYF
>TRBJ2-1|-|-|TRBV6-6
TGTGCCAGCAGACTACAGGGTAGGGGCAATGAGCAGTTCTTC
CASRLQGRGNEQFF
>TRBJ1-4|-|-|TRBV15
TGTGCCACCAGCAGAGCGGGAGGGTTGGGGAATGAAAAACTGTTTTTT
CATSRAGGLGNEKLFF